Presented here are 21 T cell receptor beta chains from one specimen sequenced in a study of shared clonotypes between healthy human individuals. Sequencing used immunoSEQ multiplex PCR; TCRdb keeps in-frame clones, though not all of them. Found here are a few million clones, just under 95% of them singletons; the top ten hold around 0.38%. Sequencing was carried out using naive CD4+ T cells from PBMCs. Sample subset: CD45RA+ positively selected. The receptors were sampled from a man younger than 30 in good health. Some clones in this sample may be carry-over from other donors' samples.

This rearrangement joins TRBV7-2 to TRBJ2-1, with 14 nucleotides matching TRBD2. The CDR3 contains 18 residues. Germline V CDR1 and CDR2: SGHTA, FQGNSA. V was clipped by 4 bases and J by 8 bases; unmatched bases: 13. CDR3 loop: CASSSPRGTSGSIDEQFF. The CDR3 DNA follows: TGTGCCAGCAGCTCCCCTCGAGGGACTAGCGGGAGTATCGATGAGCAGTTCTTC.

V usage is TRBV5-1 and J usage is TRBJ2-3; D tentatively fits TRBD1 or TRBD2 (5 bases each). V was trimmed by 0 bases and J by 8 bases, leaving 7 bases between them. This CDR3 is 12 amino acids long. Looked up from germline, CDR1 is SGHRS and CDR2 is YFSETQ. The CDR3 sequence is CASSLVGVTQYF. The CDR3 DNA reads as TGCGCCAGCAGCTTGGTGGGGGTTACGCAGTATTTT.

This clone was seen only once. The same CDR3 can be traced to other DNA sequences in this sample. The chain joins TRBV29-1 to TRBJ2-2; D may correspond to TRBD1 or TRBD2 (5 bases each). Germline-derived CDR1 and CDR2 are SQVTM and ANQGSEA. The V gene lost 4 bases and the J gene lost 1 base, with 13 bases spanning the gap. The CDR3 runs to 15 residues. Here the CDR3 DNA reads TGCAGCGTTGTGCCGGGACGGGGGAACACCGGGGAGCTGTTTTTT. It specifies CSVVPGRGNTGELFF.

The chain is built from TRBV7-9 and TRBJ1-1; D uncertain. CDR1 and CDR2 from the germline V gene are SEHNR and FQNEAQ (reference sequence). The ends were cut back, 5 bases at V and 9 bases at J, with 16 bases in the middle. The CDR3 extends over 13 amino acids. The CDR3 region is CASSLDTPQQAFF. CDR3 DNA sequence: TGTGCCAGCAGCCTCGACACGCCCCAACAAGCTTTCTTT.

A single count supports this clone. The V gene is TRBV28, the J gene TRBJ2-3; a weak D match, TRBD2 (5 bases). Germline V gene lookup returns CDR1 MDHEN and CDR2 SYDVKM. CDR3 length: 15 residues. The germline V and J ends were trimmed by 3 bases and 3 bases, with 13 bases remaining between them. Here the CDR3 DNA reads TGTGCCAGCAGTTTCCCGGGGATTCAGACAGATACGCAGTATTTT. Its translation: CASSFPGIQTDTQYF.

The rearrangement links TRBV28 to TRBJ1-5; D is possibly TRBD1 (5 bases). CDR3 size: 13 residues. Germline-derived CDR1 and CDR2 are MDHEN and SYDVKM. V was shortened by 7 bases and J by 6 bases, with 13 bases between the two germline ends. In DNA, the CDR3 is TGTGCCAGCATTAAGGGGCTATTTCAGCCCCAGCATTTT. Translating it yields CASIKGLFQPQHF.

The V call is TRBV5-5, the J call TRBJ2-7, with D uncertain. The germline gives CDR1 SGHKS, CDR2 YYEKEE (reference sequence). The CDR3 length is 15 residues. Trimming pared 4 bases from V and 0 bases from J, leaving 14 bases between. The CDR3 DNA reads TGTGCCAGCAGCATCCACAGCTATGACTCCTACGAGCAGTACTTC. It yields the protein CASSIHSYDSYEQYF.

The rearrangement uses TRBV11-2 and TRBJ2-1, with 11 bases identical to TRBD2. V shed 9 bases and J 4 bases; nucleotides not matched to a gene: 8. Germline CDR1 and CDR2: SGHAT and FQNNGV. This CDR3 spans 15 amino acids. This CDR3 is CASIKLAGAYNEQFF. The DNA for the CDR3 is TGTGCCAGTATAAAACTAGCGGGAGCATACAATGAGCAGTTCTTC. Combining the CDR3 with reference TRBV11-2 and TRBJ2-1 gives the whole variable domain EAGVAQSPRYKIIEKRQSVAFWCNPISGHATLYWYQQILGQGPKLLIQFQNNGVVDDSQLPKDRFSAERLKGVDSTLKIQPAKLEDSAVYLCASIKLAGAYNEQFFGPGTRLTVL.

V is TRBV19 and J is TRBJ2-3, with D perhaps given as TRBD1 or TRBD2 (5 bases each). Trimming cost V 10 bases and J 0 bases, with 11 bases left between them. CDR3 length: 13 amino acids. Germline lookup yields CDR1 LNHDA and CDR2 SQIVND (reference sequence). DNA for the CDR3: TGTGCCACCGGGACGGCAAGCACAGATACGCAGTATTTT. This codes for CATGTASTDTQYF.

This clone appeared once. The rearrangement links TRBV6-1 to TRBJ1-5, with D hard to call. The CDR3 contains 14 residues. Trimming shortened V by 4 bases and J by 6 bases, and 13 bases separated the two germline ends. CDR1 and CDR2 (germline): MNHNS, SASEGT. CDR3 coding DNA: TGTGCCAGCAGTGCCTCCCCATCAGGTCAGCCCCAGCATTTT. It yields the protein CASSASPSGQPQHF.

This rearrangement joins TRBV7-9 to TRBJ2-7; D ambiguous. The CDR3 is 14 amino acids. Trimming removed 6 bases at V and 5 bases at J, with 17 bases between. Germline assignment: CDR1 SEHNR and CDR2 FQNEAQ (reference sequence). The CDR3 coding sequence is TGTGCCAGCAGACCCCCCAACCCAGGTAACGAGCAGTACTTC. This codes for CASRPPNPGNEQYF.

The chain has TRBV10-3 and TRBJ1-1; the D gene is possibly TRBD1 (6 bases). V was clipped by 4 bases and J by 5 bases, with 11 bases between them. The CDR3 totals 13 residues. CDR1 ENHRY and CDR2 SYGVKD come from the germline V gene. The CDR3 here is CAISGTADTEAFF. The DNA of the CDR3 is TGTGCCATCAGTGGGACAGCCGATACTGAAGCTTTCTTT.

This chain joins TRBV7-3 and TRBJ2-1, with 10 bases matching TRBD2. V lost 5 bases and J lost 1; bases outside the gene matches: 5. CDR1 and CDR2 (germline): SGHTA, FQGTGA. The CDR3 loop spans 16 amino acids. The CDR3 is CASSAGLAASYNEQFF. CDR3 DNA sequence: TGTGCCAGCAGCGCCGGACTAGCGGCTTCCTACAATGAGCAGTTCTTC. The variable domain in full, completed from reference TRBV7-3 and TRBJ2-1, reads GAGVSQTPSNKVTEKGKYVELRCDPISGHTALYWYRQSLGQGPEFLIYFQGTGAADDSGLPNDRFFAVRPEGSVSTLKIQRTERGDSAVYLCASSAGLAASYNEQFFGPGTRLTVL.

The V call is TRBV9, the J call TRBJ2-7; D assignment may be TRBD1 or TRBD2 (5 bases each). Germline CDR1 SGDLS, CDR2 YYNGEE. CDR3 length equals 13 residues. V was clipped by 4 bases and J by 0 bases, with 8 bases between them. In nucleotides, the CDR3 is TGTGCCAGCAGCCGGGGCAACTCCTACGAGCAGTACTTC. It translates to CASSRGNSYEQYF.

The CDR3 protein is CASSVGLAGGPIYNEQFF. CDR3 DNA sequence: TGTGCCAGCAGCGTAGGACTAGCGGGAGGGCCCATCTACAATGAGCAGTTCTTC. The chain employs TRBV9 and TRBJ2-1; 14 nucleotides line up with TRBD2. Germline V gene lookup returns CDR1 SGDLS and CDR2 YYNGEE. There are 18 residues in the CDR3. Trimming at V came to 0 bases and at J to 3 bases, leaving 5 bases not matched to a gene.

CDR3 nucleotides: TGTGCCAGCAACCAGGGGGCGAGGAATGAGCAGTTCTTC. Translation gives CASNQGARNEQFF. This chain uses TRBV25-1 with TRBJ2-1; 8 nucleotides match TRBD1. Germline loops: CDR1 MGHDK, CDR2 SYGVNS. The J segment lost 7 bases and the V segment lost 7 bases, leaving 6 bases of the junction unmatched. The CDR3 sequence is 13 residues long.

This chain links TRBV25-1 with TRBJ1-2, with D maybe TRBD1 (6 bases). V was clipped by 7 bases and J by 4 bases, with 16 bases between them. This CDR3 has 14 amino acids. Germline loops: CDR1 MGHDK, CDR2 SYGVNS. In DNA, the CDR3 is TGTGCCAGCACCTCTACGGGGGGCGTCTATGGCTACACCTTC. This translates into CASTSTGGVYGYTF.

The J gene is TRBJ2-7, the V gene TRBV4-2; 10 nucleotides align to TRBD2. Germline V gene sequence: CDR1 LGHNA, CDR2 YNFKEQ. The CDR3 totals 15 residues. V shed 2 bases and J 5 bases; nucleotides not matched to a gene: 6. DNA of the CDR3: TGTGCCAGCAGCCAATCCCTAGCGGGAGAGGACGAGCAGTACTTC. This sequence encodes CASSQSLAGEDEQYF.

The gene calls are TRBV7-2 and TRBJ2-7; no clear D. Germline lookup yields CDR1 SGHTA and CDR2 FQGNSA. The V end was cut by 1 base, the J end by 7 bases, with 8 bases between. The CDR3 has 12 residues. The CDR3 DNA follows: TGTGCCAGCAGCTTAGGTTTTAGGGAGCAGTACTTC. It codes for CASSLGFREQYF.

The chain employs TRBV19 and TRBJ2-2; 9 nucleotides match TRBD2. The J segment lost 4 bases and the V segment lost 10 bases, leaving 10 bases of the junction unmatched. From germline, CDR1 is LNHDA and CDR2 SQIVND (reference sequence). This CDR3 region has 15 residues. DNA for the CDR3: TGTGCCACCAGGGGGACTAGCCGGGGCACCGGGGAGCTGTTTTTT. Protein sequence: CATRGTSRGTGELFF.

The chain combines TRBV19 with TRBJ2-3; possibly TRBD1 for D (5 bases). CDR3 length: 13 residues. Per germline, CDR1 LNHDA and CDR2 SQIVND (reference sequence). Trimming took 4 bases from V and 1 from J, leaving 6 bases between them. CDR3 sequence reads: CASSKGGTDTQYF. DNA of the CDR3: TGTGCCAGTAGTAAAGGGGGCACAGATACGCAGTATTTT.